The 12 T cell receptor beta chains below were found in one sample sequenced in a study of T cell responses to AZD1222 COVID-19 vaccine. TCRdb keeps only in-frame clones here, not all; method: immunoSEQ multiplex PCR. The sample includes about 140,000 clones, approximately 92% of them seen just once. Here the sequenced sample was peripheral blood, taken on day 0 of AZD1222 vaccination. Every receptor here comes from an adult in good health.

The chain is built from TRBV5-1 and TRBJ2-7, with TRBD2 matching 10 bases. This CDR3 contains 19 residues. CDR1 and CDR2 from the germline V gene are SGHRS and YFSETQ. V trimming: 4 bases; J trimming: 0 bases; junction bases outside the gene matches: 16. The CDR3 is CASSRADRLAGASSYEQYF. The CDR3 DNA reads TGCGCCAGCAGCCGGGCCGATCGGCTAGCGGGAGCCAGCTCCTACGAGCAGTACTTC.

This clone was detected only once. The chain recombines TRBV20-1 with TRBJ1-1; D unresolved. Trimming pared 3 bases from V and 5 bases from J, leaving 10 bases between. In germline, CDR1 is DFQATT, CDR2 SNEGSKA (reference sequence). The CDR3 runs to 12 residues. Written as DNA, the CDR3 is TGCAGTGCTAGTAACGGAGGGACTGAAGCTTTCTTT. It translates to CSASNGGTEAFF.

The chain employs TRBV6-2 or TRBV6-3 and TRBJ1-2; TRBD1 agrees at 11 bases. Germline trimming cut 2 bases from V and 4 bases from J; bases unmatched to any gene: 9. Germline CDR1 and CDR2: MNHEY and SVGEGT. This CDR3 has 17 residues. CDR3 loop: CASSYETGTGGFYGYTF. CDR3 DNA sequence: TGTGCCAGCAGTTACGAAACCGGGACAGGGGGTTTCTATGGCTACACCTTC.

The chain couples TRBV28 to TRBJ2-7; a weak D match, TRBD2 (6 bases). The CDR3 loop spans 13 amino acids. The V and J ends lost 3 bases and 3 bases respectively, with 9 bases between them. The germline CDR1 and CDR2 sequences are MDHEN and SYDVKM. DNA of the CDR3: TGTGCCAGCAGTTTTGGAGGGAGCTACGAGCAGTACTTC. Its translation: CASSFGGSYEQYF.

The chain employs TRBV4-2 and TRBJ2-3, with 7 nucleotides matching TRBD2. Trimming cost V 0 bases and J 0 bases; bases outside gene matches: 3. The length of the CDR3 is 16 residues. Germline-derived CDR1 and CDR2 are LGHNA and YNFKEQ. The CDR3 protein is CASSQDGSGSTDTQYF. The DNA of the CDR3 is TGTGCCAGCAGCCAAGACGGTAGCGGGAGCACAGATACGCAGTATTTT.

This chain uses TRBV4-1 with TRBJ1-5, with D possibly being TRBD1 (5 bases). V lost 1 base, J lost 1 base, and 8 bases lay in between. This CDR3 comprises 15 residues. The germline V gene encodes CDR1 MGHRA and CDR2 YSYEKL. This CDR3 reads CASSQVGHSNQPQHF. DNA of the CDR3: TGCGCCAGCAGCCAAGTGGGGCACAGCAATCAGCCCCAGCATTTT.

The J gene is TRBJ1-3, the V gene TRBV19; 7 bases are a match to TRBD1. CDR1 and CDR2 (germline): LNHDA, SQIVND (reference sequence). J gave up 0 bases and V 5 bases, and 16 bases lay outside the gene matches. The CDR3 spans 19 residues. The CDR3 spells CASSPTGQHFYYSGNTIYF. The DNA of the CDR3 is TGTGCCAGTAGTCCTACGGGACAGCACTTTTACTACTCTGGAAACACCATATATTTT.

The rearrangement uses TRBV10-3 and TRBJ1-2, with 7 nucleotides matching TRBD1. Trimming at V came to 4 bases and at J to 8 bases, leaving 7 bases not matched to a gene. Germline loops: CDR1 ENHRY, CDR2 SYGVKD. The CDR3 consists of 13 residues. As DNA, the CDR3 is TGTGCCATCAGTGGTGACAGGGTGGGGGGCTACACCTTC. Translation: CAISGDRVGGYTF.

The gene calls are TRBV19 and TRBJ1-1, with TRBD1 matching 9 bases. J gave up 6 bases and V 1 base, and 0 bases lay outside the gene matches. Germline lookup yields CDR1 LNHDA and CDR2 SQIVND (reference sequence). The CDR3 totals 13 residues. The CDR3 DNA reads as TGTGCCAGTAGTATAGGGGACAGGGCTGAAGCTTTCTTT. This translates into CASSIGDRAEAFF.

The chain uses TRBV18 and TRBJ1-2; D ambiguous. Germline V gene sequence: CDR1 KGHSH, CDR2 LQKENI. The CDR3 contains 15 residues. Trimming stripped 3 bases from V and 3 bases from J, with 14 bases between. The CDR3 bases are TGTGCCAGCTCACCTGGGAACAGAATGGACTATGGCTACACCTTC. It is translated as CASSPGNRMDYGYTF.

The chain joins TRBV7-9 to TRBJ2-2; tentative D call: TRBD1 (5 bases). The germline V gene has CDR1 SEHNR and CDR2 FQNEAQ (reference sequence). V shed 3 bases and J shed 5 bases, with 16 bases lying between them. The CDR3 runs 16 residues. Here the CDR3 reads CASSLSSRVGTGELFF. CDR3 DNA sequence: TGTGCCAGCAGCTTGTCGTCCAGGGTGGGTACCGGGGAGCTGTTTTTT.

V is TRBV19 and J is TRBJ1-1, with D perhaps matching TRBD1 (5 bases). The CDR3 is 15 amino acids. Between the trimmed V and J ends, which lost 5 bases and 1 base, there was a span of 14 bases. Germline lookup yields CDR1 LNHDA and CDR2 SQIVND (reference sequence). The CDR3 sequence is CASSQAGRWNTEAFF. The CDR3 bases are TGTGCCAGTAGTCAGGCGGGACGGTGGAACACTGAAGCTTTCTTT.